Sequencing of this T cell receptor (beta chain) was carried out in a study of Tregs in tolerant kidney transplant recipients. Whole-study findings and limits: This study did not directly address biological reproducibility.

About this clone: What it binds is not known.

The protocol was immunoSEQ multiplex PCR, while the TCRdb copy is restricted to in-frame clones and leaves out a portion. The sample carries 92,000 or so clones, around 94% recorded once. Per germline, CDR1 SGHRS and CDR2 YFSETQ. Losses at the gene ends were 4 bases for V and 5 bases for J; bases not matched to a gene: 12. The CDR3 has 15 residues. Thawed PBMCs were FACS-sorted into unstimulated CD4+CD25+CD127- regulatory T cells, CD4+CD25- non-regulatory cells, CD4 and CD8 cells. The receptor was derived from a human donor in good health. Input material: CD8+ T cells from blood. The chain joins TRBV5-1 to TRBJ2-7, with 7 bases aligning to TRBD1. The CDR3: CASSLSDRVGNEQYF. The CDR3 coding sequence is TGCGCCAGCAGCCTATCCGACAGGGTCGGAAACGAGCAGTACTTC. Drawing the rest from reference TRBV5-1 and TRBJ2-7, the complete variable domain is KAGVTQTPRYLIKTRGQQVTLSCSPISGHRSVSWYQQTPGQGLQFLFEYFSETQRNKGNFPGRFSGRQFSNSRSEMNVSTLELGDSALYLCASSLSDRVGNEQYFGPGTRLTVT.